This entry lists 13 T cell receptor beta chains sequenced from one sample in a study of memory CD4+ T cells and cytomegalovirus serostatus. The sort gate was single viable CD3+CD4+CD8-CD45RO+ cells for memory CD4+ T cells. Generated by immunoSEQ multiplex PCR, the TCRdb table keeps only in-frame clones and is missing some. This sample has tens of thousands of clones, with roughly 74% found just once. The sample comprised memory CD4+ T cells from blood. These receptors were taken from an adult in good health and CMV-seropositive.

Only a few counts were recorded for this clone. The chain combines TRBV27 with TRBJ2-3; 9 nucleotides align to TRBD1. The V gene's germline CDR1 is MNHEY and CDR2 SMNVEV (reference sequence). CDR3 length equals 19 residues. J lost 0 bases, V lost 5 bases, and 15 bases had no gene match. The CDR3 region has the DNA TGTGCCAGCAGTACCGATTTCACCGGGACAGGGTCCAGCACAGATACGCAGTATTTT. Residues: CASSTDFTGTGSSTDTQYF.

This chain uses TRBV19 with TRBJ1-5; tentative D call: TRBD1 (5 bases). Trimming removed 10 bases at V and 3 bases at J, with 19 bases between. This CDR3 is built from 15 residues. Germline-derived CDR1 and CDR2 are LNHDA and SQIVND (reference sequence). The CDR3 spells CATHRSGESNQPQHF. The CDR3 DNA reads TGTGCCACCCACCGGTCGGGGGAGTCCAATCAGCCCCAGCATTTT.

This chain joins TRBV5-1 and TRBJ2-7; D might be TRBD1 (6 bases). In germline, CDR1 is SGHRS, CDR2 YFSETQ. V lost 0 bases and J 2 bases, leaving 12 bases between the germline ends. The CDR3 sequence is 15 residues long. Written as DNA, the CDR3 is TGCGCCAGCAGCTTGGGAGTGGACAGAGCCTACGAGCAGTACTTC. It translates to CASSLGVDRAYEQYF.

J is TRBJ1-4 and V is TRBV4-2; TRBD1 matches at 8 bases. The CDR3 has 15 amino acids. V lost 0 bases and J lost 5; bases outside the gene matches: 2. Germline V gene data show CDR1 as LGHNA and CDR2 as YNFKEQ. This chain's CDR3 is CASSQETGANEKLFF. CDR3 DNA sequence: TGTGCCAGCAGCCAAGAGACAGGGGCAAATGAAAAACTGTTTTTT.

A few counts support this clone. The chain has TRBV21-1 and TRBJ2-3. TRBV21-1 constitutes a pseudogene. The CDR3 is made up of 14 amino acids. CDR3 sequence: CASSKSTDTDTQYF. The CDR3 DNA sequence: TGTGCCAGCAGCAAATCCACCGACACAGATACGCAGTATTTT.

DNA for the CDR3: TGTGCCAGCAGCTCCAGGTCAGGGGGGGCTTTCTTT. Protein: CASSSRSGGAFF. V and J are TRBV7-2 and TRBJ1-1; 7 nucleotides match TRBD1. Germline V gene sequence: CDR1 SGHTA, CDR2 FQGNSA. This CDR3 is built from 12 residues. The J segment lost 11 bases and the V segment lost 4 bases, leaving 7 bases of the junction unmatched.

In regard to this clone: Other DNA sequences in the sample encode the same CDR3. The chain combines TRBV10-3 with TRBJ2-3, with 9 bases aligning to TRBD1. Germline V lookup: CDR1 ENHRY, CDR2 SYGVKD. Trimming at V came to 4 bases and at J to 1 base, leaving 0 bases not matched to a gene. The CDR3 is 14 amino acids. This CDR3 reads CAISGDRGTDTQYF. CDR3 bases: TGTGCCATCAGTGGGGACAGGGGCACAGATACGCAGTATTTT.

J is TRBJ2-3 and V is TRBV15, with D perhaps TRBD2 (6 bases). V was trimmed by 1 base and J by 4 bases, leaving 9 bases between them. CDR1 is LNHNV, CDR2 YYDKDF, per germline (reference sequence). The CDR3 extends over 14 amino acids. The CDR3 DNA reads as TGTGCCACCAGCAGAGGCGGGGATGCAGATACGCAGTATTTT. This codes for CATSRGGDADTQYF.

This chain joins TRBV5-1 and TRBJ2-1; D may be TRBD1 or TRBD2 (6 bases each). V lost 2 bases and J 6 bases, leaving 15 bases between the germline ends. CDR3 length equals 15 residues. The germline V gene encodes CDR1 SGHRS and CDR2 YFSETQ. CDR3 protein: CASSFSTGRFNEQFF. The DNA of the CDR3 is TGCGCCAGCAGCTTCTCTACAGGGAGGTTCAATGAGCAGTTCTTC.

This rearrangement joins TRBV7-8 to TRBJ1-1; D is undetermined. Between the trimmed V and J ends, which lost 5 bases and 0 bases, there was a span of 10 bases. The germline V gene has CDR1 SGHVS and CDR2 FQNEAQ. There are 14 residues in the CDR3. In DNA, the CDR3 is TGTGCCAGCAGCCGAGGACGTATGAACACTGAAGCTTTCTTT. Amino acids: CASSRGRMNTEAFF.

The chain recombines TRBV6-1 with TRBJ2-4; 9 bases line up with TRBD1. V dropped 7 bases and J dropped 0; count of bases not matched to a gene: 4. There are 15 residues in the CDR3. CDR1 and CDR2 from the germline V gene are MNHNS and SASEGT. The CDR3 spells CASTLGQGAKNIQYF. CDR3 nucleotides: TGTGCCAGCACCCTGGGACAGGGAGCCAAAAACATTCAGTACTTC.

The chain is built from TRBV7-9 and TRBJ1-1; D not resolved. CDR1 and CDR2 from the germline V gene are SEHNR and FQNEAQ (reference sequence). This CDR3 is built from 11 residues. V lost 10 bases to trimming and J lost 4 bases, with 10 bases between them. Written as DNA, the CDR3 is TGTGCCATCCCCCGGGGCACTGAAGCTTTCTTT. It specifies CAIPRGTEAFF.

The rearrangement links TRBV4-2 to TRBJ1-6; D perhaps matches TRBD1 (5 bases). Deletions cut 4 bases from V and 10 bases from J, with 11 bases between. In germline, CDR1 is LGHNA, CDR2 YNFKEQ. The CDR3 has 13 amino acids. The chain's CDR3 is CASSRDRGSPLHF. The CDR3 DNA sequence: TGTGCCAGCAGCCGCGACAGAGGCTCACCCCTCCACTTT.